What follows are 30 T cell receptor beta chains derived from one specimen sequenced in a study of T cells in Graves' hyperthyroidism and ophthalmopathy. Amplification of TCR beta CDR3 regions used RNA as the template. HTBI primers were the set used in a first-round RT-PCR of the TCR CDR3. MiXCR, applied by TCRdb to the multiplex PCR reads, yields one record per CDR3 protein. The sample includes about 640,000 distinct CDR3 sequences, around 15% of them seen just once. Sequenced: blood. These receptors originate from a woman aged 50 to 60 with Graves' ophthalmopathy.

This clonotype showed up many times. V usage is TRBV11-2 and J usage is TRBJ2-7; 9 nucleotides match TRBD1. The CDR3 is 18 amino acids. Germline CDR1 is SGHAT and CDR2 is FQNNGV. V dropped 1 base and J dropped 4; count of bases not matched to a gene: 14. The CDR3 DNA is TGTGCCAGCAGCTTAGGGGGACAGGGAATCCCAGCGTTGTACGAGCAGTACTTC. Its translation is CASSLGGQGIPALYEQYF.

At least ten counts were recorded for this clonotype. The chain uses TRBV4-1 and TRBJ1-2; 9 nucleotides line up with TRBD1. From germline, CDR1 is MGHRA and CDR2 YSYEKL. The V gene end was trimmed by 3 bases and the J gene end by 0 bases; junction bases not matched to a gene: 5. The CDR3 spans 16 residues. CDR3 nucleotide sequence: TGCGCCAGCAGCCACCCACAGGGGGCAACTAACTATGGCTACACCTTC. The encoded protein is CASSHPQGATNYGYTF.

This clonotype has a count of ten or more. The V call is TRBV7-3, the J call TRBJ2-5; 7 bases are a match to TRBD2. Trimming cost V 3 bases and J 1 base; bases outside gene matches: 11. This CDR3 has 17 amino acids. Germline V gene data show CDR1 as SGHTA and CDR2 as FQGTGA. CDR3 residues: CASSFGIGSGFQETQYF. In DNA, the CDR3 is TGTGCCAGCAGCTTTGGGATCGGTAGCGGGTTCCAAGAGACCCAGTACTTC.

The rearrangement uses TRBV6-6 and TRBJ1-5; perhaps TRBD1 as D (5 bases). CDR3 length: 16 residues. Per germline, CDR1 MNHNY and CDR2 SVGAGI (reference sequence). V was cut by 0 bases and J by 4 bases, with 13 bases left in between. The CDR3 region is CASSYSFQGRNQPQHF. The CDR3 nucleotides read TGTGCCAGCAGTTACTCGTTCCAGGGAAGGAATCAGCCCCAGCATTTT.

The sample holds many counts of this clonotype. The chain joins TRBV7-8 to TRBJ1-4; possibly TRBD1 for D (5 bases). The CDR3 sequence is 15 residues long. In germline, CDR1 is SGHVS, CDR2 FQNEAQ. V lost 1 base to trimming and J lost 6 bases, with 12 bases between them. Here the CDR3 reads CASSLGQFGDEKLFF. As DNA, the CDR3 is TGTGCCAGCAGCTTAGGACAGTTTGGGGATGAAAAACTGTTTTTT.

This clonotype came up a few times. The chain carries TRBV19 and TRBJ1-1; TRBD1 matches at 8 bases. V shed 7 bases, J shed 4 bases, and the junction held 5 bases outside the gene matches. Germline CDR1 reads LNHDA; CDR2 reads SQIVND (reference sequence). CDR3 length: 13 amino acids. The CDR3 region has the DNA TGTGCCAGTATTCGGACAGGGATCACTGAAGCTTTCTTT. It yields the protein CASIRTGITEAFF.

The chain joins TRBV5-6 to TRBJ1-5, with D uncertain. CDR3 length: 14 residues. V shed 4 bases and J shed 5 bases, with 13 bases lying between them. CDR1 and CDR2 (germline): SGHDT, YYEEEE. The DNA of the CDR3 is TGTGCCAGCAGCGAGGACGAGCGGTATCAGCCCCAGCATTTT. Translated, it gives CASSEDERYQPQHF.

This clonotype was counted ten times or more. The rearrangement links TRBV24-1 to TRBJ2-5; TRBD2 aligns across 7 bases. The trim removed 5 bases at V and 2 bases at J, leaving 7 bases unmatched. CDR1 is KGHDR, CDR2 SFDVKD, per germline. This CDR3 spans 15 amino acids. The CDR3 DNA is TGTGCCACCAGTGGTGCTAGCGGCAGACAAGAGACCCAGTACTTC. The encoded protein is CATSGASGRQETQYF.

The chain combines TRBV16 with TRBJ2-3; 11 bases line up with TRBD2. Germline V gene lookup returns CDR1 KGHSY and CDR2 FQNENV. V lost 4 bases and J lost 4; bases outside the gene matches: 7. The CDR3 is 16 amino acids. CDR3 in amino acids: CASSPILAGDADTQYF. CDR3 coding DNA: TGTGCCAGCAGCCCTATACTAGCGGGAGATGCAGATACGCAGTATTTT.

This clonotype came up many times. The chain links TRBV30 to TRBJ2-5; 8 nucleotides line up with TRBD2. V was clipped by 4 bases and J by 4 bases; unmatched bases: 5. The CDR3 has 13 residues. Germline V gene data show CDR1 as GTSNPN and CDR2 as SVGIG (reference sequence). Written as DNA, the CDR3 is TGTGCCTGGACTATAGCGGGAACAGAGACCCAGTACTTC. Amino acids: CAWTIAGTETQYF.

This clonotype was detected many times. The chain carries TRBV28 and TRBJ2-7, with 7 bases matching TRBD1. CDR3 length: 13 residues. Trimming removed 7 bases from V and 3 bases from J; junction bases left unmatched: 6. Germline V gene data show CDR1 as MDHEN and CDR2 as SYDVKM. CDR3 bases: TGTGCCAGCATAAGGCAGGGGGTCTACGAGCAGTACTTC. Translation: CASIRQGVYEQYF. Filled out from reference TRBV28 and TRBJ2-7, the complete variable domain reads DVKVTQSSRYLVKRTGEKVFLECVQDMDHENMFWYRQDPGLGLRLIYFSYDVKMKEKGDIPEGYSVSREKKERFSLILESASTNQTSMYLCASIRQGVYEQYFGPGTRLTVT.

This clonotype was detected ten times or more. The V call is TRBV7-2, the J call TRBJ2-1, with D tentatively TRBD2 (6 bases). V was trimmed by 1 base and J by 5 bases, leaving 15 bases between them. The CDR3 covers 16 residues. Germline V gene sequence: CDR1 SGHTA, CDR2 FQGNSA. CDR3 protein: CASSLDLGGPHNEQFF. The CDR3 nucleotides read TGTGCCAGCAGCTTAGATTTGGGAGGCCCCCACAATGAGCAGTTCTTC.

This clonotype showed up just a few times. The V call is TRBV20-1, the J call TRBJ2-7, with D unclear. Trimming cost V 0 bases and J 3 bases, with 18 bases left between them. CDR1 and CDR2 (germline): DFQATT, SNEGSKA (reference sequence). The CDR3 spans 16 residues. CDR3 amino acids: CSARDPGLPGNYEQYF. The CDR3 DNA sequence: TGCAGTGCTAGAGATCCCGGGCTCCCCGGCAACTACGAGCAGTACTTC.

This clonotype has at least ten counts. This chain uses TRBV6-1 with TRBJ2-2; 10 bases are a match to TRBD2. V shed 5 bases and J 3 bases; nucleotides not matched to a gene: 6. CDR1 is MNHNS and CDR2 is SASEGT in the germline V gene. CDR3 size: 16 residues. The CDR3 sequence is CASSPSGRSYTGELFF. CDR3 nucleotide sequence: TGTGCCAGCAGTCCTAGCGGGAGAAGTTACACCGGGGAGCTGTTTTTT.

In its sample, this clonotype was seen many times. This chain joins TRBV7-8 and TRBJ1-1; D might be TRBD1 (5 bases). The CDR3 covers 14 residues. Trimming took 1 base from V and 1 from J, leaving 7 bases between them. Germline V lookup: CDR1 SGHVS, CDR2 FQNEAQ. The CDR3 bases are TGTGCCAGCAGCTTAGGAGACAGGAACACTGAAGCTTTCTTT. Translation gives CASSLGDRNTEAFF. Using reference TRBV7-8 and TRBJ1-1 for the parts outside the CDR3, the full variable domain is GAGVSQSPRYKVAKRGQDVALRCDPISGHVSLFWYQQALGQGPEFLTYFQNEAQLDKSGLPSDRFFAERPEGSVSTLKIQRTQQEDSAVYLCASSLGDRNTEAFFGQGTRLTVV.

This clonotype was seen at least ten times. CDR3 nucleotide sequence: TGTGCCAGCAGTTCTAATCGACTAGCGGGAGCTCTCTCCTACGAGCAGTACTTC. This codes for CASSSNRLAGALSYEQYF. V and J are TRBV28 and TRBJ2-7; TRBD2 agrees at 12 bases. Looked up from germline, CDR1 is MDHEN and CDR2 is SYDVKM. J gave up 0 bases and V 4 bases, and 10 bases lay outside the gene matches. The CDR3 extends over 18 amino acids.

This clonotype has just a few counts. The chain joins TRBV27 to TRBJ2-7; 10 positions agree with TRBD2. V shed 5 bases, J shed 3 bases, and the junction held 16 bases outside the gene matches. Germline CDR1 is MNHEY and CDR2 is SMNVEV (reference sequence). The CDR3 sequence is 18 residues long. DNA for the CDR3: TGTGCCAGCAGTCCCTTTAGCCTCCTCCGGACTAGCGGCTACGAGCAGTACTTC. Protein sequence: CASSPFSLLRTSGYEQYF.

This clonotype appeared a few times. V gene TRBV12-3 or TRBV12-4 combines with J gene TRBJ2-6; D remains unclear. V was shortened by 8 bases and J by 0 bases, with 8 bases between the two germline ends. This CDR3 region has 14 residues. CDR3 region: CASDDNSGANVLTF. The CDR3 coding sequence is TGTGCCAGCGATGACAACTCTGGGGCCAACGTCCTGACTTTC.

This clonotype was detected a few times. The V call is TRBV2, the J call TRBJ1-5; maybe TRBD1 (6 bases). The V gene's germline CDR1 is SNHLY and CDR2 FYNNEI. V was cut by 3 bases and J by 5 bases, with 20 bases left in between. This CDR3 is 17 amino acids long. CDR3 amino acids: CASSEIRAGGRHQPQHF. In nucleotides, the CDR3 is TGTGCCAGCAGTGAGATCCGGGCCGGGGGGCGCCATCAGCCCCAGCATTTT.

At least ten counts were recorded for this clonotype. V gene TRBV7-2 combines with J gene TRBJ2-5; D is unresolved. Germline loops: CDR1 SGHTA, CDR2 FQGNSA. This CDR3 comprises 13 residues. Trimming took 0 bases from V and 4 from J, leaving 6 bases between them. The chain's CDR3 is CASSLAWRETQYF. For the CDR3, the DNA is TGTGCCAGCAGCTTAGCTTGGCGAGAGACCCAGTACTTC. The variable domain in full, with the rest retrieved from reference TRBV7-2 and TRBJ2-5, is GAGVSQSPSNKVTEKGKDVELRCDPISGHTALYWYRQSLGQGLEFLIYFQGNSAPDKSGLPSDRFSAERTGGSVSTLTIQRTQQEDSAVYLCASSLAWRETQYFGPGTRLLVL.

This clonotype was seen many times. The CDR3 DNA reads as TGTGCCAGCAGTCACCGGACTAGCGGGAGACAAAATGAGCAGTTCTTC. It yields the protein CASSHRTSGRQNEQFF. The chain has TRBV12-3 or TRBV12-4 and TRBJ2-1; 13 bases agree with TRBD2. With 5 bases clipped from V and 7 bases from J, the junction kept 8 bases outside the gene matches. This CDR3 has 16 amino acids.

This CDR3 is CASSLFSVQNTGELFF. For the CDR3, the DNA is TGTGCCAGCAGTTTATTTAGCGTTCAGAACACCGGGGAGCTGTTTTTT. The chain has TRBV27 and TRBJ2-2, with D perhaps matching TRBD2 (5 bases). V shed 1 base and J shed 1 base, with 10 bases lying between them. Germline lookup yields CDR1 MNHEY and CDR2 SMNVEV (reference sequence). The CDR3 length is 16 residues.

This clonotype appeared a few times. This sequence joins TRBV20-1 and TRBJ1-3; 7 bases are shared with TRBD1. The CDR3 runs to 15 residues. Germline V gene lookup returns CDR1 DFQATT and CDR2 SNEGSKA (reference sequence). J was trimmed by 2 bases and V by 2 bases; bases with no gene match: 6. CDR3 DNA: TGCAGTGCTAGAAATCAGGGGGAGGCTGGAAACACCATATATTTT. Amino acids: CSARNQGEAGNTIYF.

The V and J genes are TRBV5-1 and TRBJ2-1; 7 nucleotides align to TRBD1. With V trimmed by 4 bases and J by 3 bases, 10 bases remained unmatched. Germline CDR1 SGHRS, CDR2 YFSETQ. This CDR3 spans 16 amino acids. The CDR3 region has the DNA TGCGCCAGCAGCCGGGTGGGGACAGACTTCTACAATGAGCAGTTCTTC. Its protein is CASSRVGTDFYNEQFF.

This clonotype was seen at least ten times. The chain employs TRBV6-1 and TRBJ2-5; TRBD2 is a possible D gene (6 bases). The CDR3 sequence is 15 residues long. Per germline, CDR1 MNHNS and CDR2 SASEGT. V lost 5 bases to trimming and J lost 4 bases, with 17 bases between them. The CDR3 DNA sequence: TGTGCCAGCAGTTTTGGGGGAGGTGGGGGAGAGACCCAGTACTTC. This codes for CASSFGGGGGETQYF.

The rearrangement joins TRBV6-2 or TRBV6-3 to TRBJ2-7; 7 nucleotides agree with TRBD1. From germline, CDR1 is MNHEY and CDR2 SVGEGT. The length of the CDR3 is 12 residues. Unmatched junction bases numbered 7, after V lost 7 bases and J lost 7 bases. The CDR3 here is CASTDRALEQYF. CDR3 in DNA: TGTGCCAGCACCGACAGGGCCTTGGAGCAGTACTTC.

There are many counts of this clonotype. The rearrangement joins TRBV20-1 to TRBJ2-5, with a possible D match to TRBD2 (6 bases). The germline V and J ends were trimmed by 5 bases and 0 bases, with 22 bases remaining between them. Per germline, CDR1 DFQATT and CDR2 SNEGSKA (reference sequence). The CDR3 is 17 amino acids. The DNA for the CDR3 is TGCAGTGCTCCTCTCCGGGCTAGCGCAACGTACCAAGAGACCCAGTACTTC. Amino acid sequence: CSAPLRASATYQETQYF.

The J gene is TRBJ2-7, the V gene TRBV18; TRBD1 matches at 8 bases. The CDR3 length is 15 residues. Germline V gene lookup returns CDR1 KGHSH and CDR2 LQKENI. J lost 3 bases, V lost 4 bases, and 8 bases had no gene match. The CDR3 nucleotides are TGTGCCAGCTCACAAGGACAGGGATCGGGCTACGAGCAGTACTTC. This encodes CASSQGQGSGYEQYF.

This chain joins TRBV9 and TRBJ2-1; 8 bases line up with TRBD2. The V gene end was trimmed by 1 base and the J gene end by 7 bases; junction bases not matched to a gene: 7. Germline CDR1 and CDR2: SGDLS and YYNGEE. The CDR3 covers 15 residues. For the CDR3, the DNA is TGTGCCAGCAGCGTACAAGCGGGAGCGAGGAATGAGCAGTTCTTC. Its protein product is CASSVQAGARNEQFF.

This clonotype was recorded many times. The rearrangement uses TRBV12-3 or TRBV12-4 and TRBJ2-2, with 7 bases fitting TRBD2. The V gene end was trimmed by 4 bases and the J gene end by 5 bases; junction bases not matched to a gene: 13. The CDR3 loop spans 17 amino acids. The CDR3 DNA follows: TGTGCCAGCAGTTACCCCAAGGCTAGCGGAGTGACCGGGGAGCTGTTTTTT. Translating gives CASSYPKASGVTGELFF.